This T cell receptor (beta chain) was sequenced during a study of lymphopenia after photon versus proton radiotherapy. Produced via immunoSEQ multiplex PCR; TCRdb's table is partial and in-frame only. The sample has just over 30,000 clones; 94% are singletons. The V gene lost 9 bases and the J gene lost 7 bases, with 15 bases spanning the gap. The CDR3 spans 13 residues. Germline V gene data show CDR1 as SNHLY and CDR2 as FYNNEI. The origin of this receptor is a woman between 45 and 60 years old with cholangiocarcinoma. The V gene is TRBV2, the J gene TRBJ1-4, with TRBD1 as a possible D gene (6 bases). This specimen consisted of peripheral blood, obtained from a patient treated with photon-based radiotherapy. The CDR3 DNA sequence: TGTGCCAGTAGACAGGAGTCGAGTGAAAAACTGTTTTTT. Protein product: CASRQESSEKLFF. The variable domain in full, with the rest retrieved from reference TRBV2 and TRBJ1-4, is EPEVTQTPSHQVTQMGQEVILRCVPISNHLYFYWYRQILGQKVEFLVSFYNNEISEKSEIFDDQFSVERPDGSNFTLKIRSTKLEDSAMYFCASRQESSEKLFFGSGTQLSVL.